The 4 T cell receptor beta chains below come from one sample, sequenced in a study of blood T cells in healthy people across ages. A second PCR, run for about 6 to 11 cycles, used a sample-barcoded 5' primer plus a J-beta primer mix. TCRdb re-called the 5' RACE reads with MiXCR, one entry per CDR3 protein. The sample shows about 1,600,000 distinct CDR3 sequences, 40% to 50% of them seen only once. Sequencing used blood. These receptors all come from a woman younger than 35 in good health.

V and J are TRBV6-2 or TRBV6-3 and TRBJ1-3; D is unclear. Germline-derived CDR1 and CDR2 are MNHEY and SVGEGT. CDR3 length: 15 amino acids. Trimming shortened V by 2 bases and J by 1 base, and 9 bases separated the two germline ends. The CDR3 nucleotides read TGTGCCAGCAGTTACGGCGGACGGTCTGGAAACACCATATATTTT. This codes for CASSYGGRSGNTIYF.

This clonotype has more than one count but fewer than ten. This rearrangement joins TRBV29-1 to TRBJ2-1; 12 positions match TRBD1. The V segment lost 8 bases and the J segment 6 bases; nucleotides outside the gene matches: 11. The germline gives CDR1 SQVTM, CDR2 ANQGSEA. CDR3 length equals 15 residues. The CDR3 loop reads CSTPGGDRGLNEQFF. CDR3 in DNA: TGCAGCACACCCGGTGGGGACAGGGGGCTCAATGAGCAGTTCTTC.

This rearrangement joins TRBV28 to TRBJ2-1; 9 nucleotides align to TRBD2. This CDR3 is built from 16 residues. The V gene end was trimmed by 5 bases and the J gene end by 1 base; junction bases not matched to a gene: 6. Germline assignment: CDR1 MDHEN and CDR2 SYDVKM. The CDR3 coding sequence is TGTGCCAGCAGTAAAATAGCGGGGGATTCCTACAATGAGCAGTTCTTC. It translates to CASSKIAGDSYNEQFF.

This chain uses TRBV6-6 with TRBJ2-7; 12 bases match TRBD2. V dropped 2 bases and J dropped 5; count of bases not matched to a gene: 4. Germline CDR1 MNHNY, CDR2 SVGAGI (reference sequence). The CDR3 spans 15 residues. This CDR3 reads CASSYALAGGDEQYF. The CDR3 region has the DNA TGTGCCAGCAGTTACGCCCTAGCGGGGGGGGACGAGCAGTACTTC.